This TCR beta chain was profiled in a study of control samples from healthy donors and cancer patients. TCRdb's table, derived via immunoSEQ multiplex PCR, lists solely in-frame clones and lacks some. The table has roughly 120,000 clones, approximately 91% seen once; the top ten hold about 3.2%. The sequenced sample consisted of blood. This receptor was taken from a man aged 50 or older in good health.

The CDR3 DNA follows: TGTGCCAGCAGGAGGGGACAGGGCAATTCACCCCTCCACTTT. The encoded protein is CASRRGQGNSPLHF. This chain joins TRBV6-5 and TRBJ1-6, with 9 bases lining up with TRBD1. J was trimmed by 7 bases and V by 6 bases; bases with no gene match: 4. This CDR3 has 14 residues. Per the germline V gene, CDR1 is MNHEY and CDR2 is SVGAGI.